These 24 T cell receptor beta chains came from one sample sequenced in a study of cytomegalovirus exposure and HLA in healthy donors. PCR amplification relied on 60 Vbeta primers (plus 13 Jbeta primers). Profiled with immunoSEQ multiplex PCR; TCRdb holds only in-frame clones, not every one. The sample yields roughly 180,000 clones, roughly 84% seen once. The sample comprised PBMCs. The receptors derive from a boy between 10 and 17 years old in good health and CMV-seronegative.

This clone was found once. The chain's CDR3 is CASSGIPGAGELFF. In DNA, the CDR3 is TGTGCCAGCAGCGGTATACCGGGGGCCGGGGAGCTGTTTTTT. This chain links TRBV9 with TRBJ2-2; tentative D call: TRBD2 (6 bases). Between the trimmed V and J ends, which lost 3 bases and 6 bases, there was a span of 12 bases. Germline CDR1 SGDLS, CDR2 YYNGEE. The length of the CDR3 is 14 residues.

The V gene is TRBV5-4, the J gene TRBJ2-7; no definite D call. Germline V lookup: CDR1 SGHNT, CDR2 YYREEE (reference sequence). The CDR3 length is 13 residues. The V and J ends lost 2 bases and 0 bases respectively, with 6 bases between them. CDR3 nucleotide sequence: TGTGCCAGCAGCTTTGCGAGCTCCTACGAGCAGTACTTC. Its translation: CASSFASSYEQYF.

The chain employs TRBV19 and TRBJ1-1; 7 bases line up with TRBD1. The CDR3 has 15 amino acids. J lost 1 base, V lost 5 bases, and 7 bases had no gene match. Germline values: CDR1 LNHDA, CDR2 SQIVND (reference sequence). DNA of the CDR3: TGTGCCAGTAGTCCTGGGGACAGACCGAACACTGAAGCTTTCTTT. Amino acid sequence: CASSPGDRPNTEAFF.

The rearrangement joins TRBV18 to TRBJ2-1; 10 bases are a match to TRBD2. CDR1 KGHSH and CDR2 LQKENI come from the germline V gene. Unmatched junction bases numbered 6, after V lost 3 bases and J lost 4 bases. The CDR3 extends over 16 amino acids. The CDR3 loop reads CASSPTSGRPYNEQFF. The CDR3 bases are TGTGCCAGCTCACCGACTAGCGGGCGGCCTTACAATGAGCAGTTCTTC.

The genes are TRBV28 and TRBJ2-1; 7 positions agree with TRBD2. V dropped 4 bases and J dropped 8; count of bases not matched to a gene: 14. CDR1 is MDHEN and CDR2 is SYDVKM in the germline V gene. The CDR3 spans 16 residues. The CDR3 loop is CASSSPWGGDADEQFF. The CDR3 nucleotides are TGTGCCAGCAGTTCGCCCTGGGGGGGGGATGCGGATGAGCAGTTCTTC.

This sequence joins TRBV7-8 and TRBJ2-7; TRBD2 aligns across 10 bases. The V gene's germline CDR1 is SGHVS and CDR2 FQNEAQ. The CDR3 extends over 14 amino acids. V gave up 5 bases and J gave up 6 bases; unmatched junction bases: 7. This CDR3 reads CASSLSGGLPEQYF. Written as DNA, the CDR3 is TGTGCCAGCAGCCTTAGCGGGGGGTTACCCGAGCAGTACTTC.

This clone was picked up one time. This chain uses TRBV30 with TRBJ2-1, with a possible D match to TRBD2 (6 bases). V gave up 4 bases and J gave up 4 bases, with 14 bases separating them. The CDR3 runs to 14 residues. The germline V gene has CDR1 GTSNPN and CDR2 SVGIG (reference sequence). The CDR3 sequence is CAWKEGALYNEQFF. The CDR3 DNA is TGTGCCTGGAAGGAGGGAGCATTATACAATGAGCAGTTCTTC.

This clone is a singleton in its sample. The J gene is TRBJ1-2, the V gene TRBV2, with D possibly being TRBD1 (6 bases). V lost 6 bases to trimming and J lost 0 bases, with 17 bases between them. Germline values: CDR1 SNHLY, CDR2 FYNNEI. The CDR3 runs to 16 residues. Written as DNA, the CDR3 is TGTGCCAGCAGCGACCCCAGGGAGGGGGCTAACTATGGCTACACCTTC. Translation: CASSDPREGANYGYTF.

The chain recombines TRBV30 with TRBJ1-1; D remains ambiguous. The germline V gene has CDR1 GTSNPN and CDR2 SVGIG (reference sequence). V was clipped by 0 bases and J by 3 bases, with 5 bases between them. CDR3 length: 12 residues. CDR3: CAWSVGYTEAFF. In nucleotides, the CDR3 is TGTGCCTGGAGTGTGGGCTACACTGAAGCTTTCTTT.

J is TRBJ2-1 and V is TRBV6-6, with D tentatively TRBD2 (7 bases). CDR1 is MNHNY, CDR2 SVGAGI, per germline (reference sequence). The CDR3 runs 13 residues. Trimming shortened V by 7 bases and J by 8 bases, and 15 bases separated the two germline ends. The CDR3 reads CASNFEGGDEQFF. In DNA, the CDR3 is TGTGCCAGCAACTTTGAGGGGGGGGATGAGCAGTTCTTC.

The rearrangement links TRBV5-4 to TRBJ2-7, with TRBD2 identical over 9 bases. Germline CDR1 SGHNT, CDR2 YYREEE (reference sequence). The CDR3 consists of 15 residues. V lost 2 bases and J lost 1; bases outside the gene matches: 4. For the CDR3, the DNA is TGTGCCAGCAGCTTAGCGGGAGGCCGGTCCTACGAGCAGTACTTC. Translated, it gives CASSLAGGRSYEQYF.

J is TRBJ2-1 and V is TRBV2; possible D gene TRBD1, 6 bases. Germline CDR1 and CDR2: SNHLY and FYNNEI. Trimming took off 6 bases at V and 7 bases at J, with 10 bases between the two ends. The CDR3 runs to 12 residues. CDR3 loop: CASSQDRNEQFF. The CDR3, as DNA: TGTGCCAGCAGCCAGGACAGAAATGAGCAGTTCTTC.

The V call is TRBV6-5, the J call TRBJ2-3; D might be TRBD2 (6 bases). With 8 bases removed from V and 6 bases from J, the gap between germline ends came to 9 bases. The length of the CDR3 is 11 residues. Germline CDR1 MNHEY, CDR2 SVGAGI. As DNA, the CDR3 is TGTGCCAGCCGCGGGGTGGATACGCAGTATTTT. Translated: CASRGVDTQYF.

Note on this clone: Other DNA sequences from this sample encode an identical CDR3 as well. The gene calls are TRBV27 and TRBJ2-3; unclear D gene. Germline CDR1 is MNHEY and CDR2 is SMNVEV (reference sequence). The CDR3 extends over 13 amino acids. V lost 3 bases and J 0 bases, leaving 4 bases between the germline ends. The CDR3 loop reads CASSFPSTDTQYF. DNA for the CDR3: TGTGCCAGCAGTTTCCCTAGCACAGATACGCAGTATTTT.

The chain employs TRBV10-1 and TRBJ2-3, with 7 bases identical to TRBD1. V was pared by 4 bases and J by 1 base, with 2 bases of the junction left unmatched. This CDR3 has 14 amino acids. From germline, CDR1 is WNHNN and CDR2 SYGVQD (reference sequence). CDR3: CASSVRGRTDTQYF. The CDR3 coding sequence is TGCGCCAGCAGTGTTAGGGGGCGCACAGATACGCAGTATTTT.

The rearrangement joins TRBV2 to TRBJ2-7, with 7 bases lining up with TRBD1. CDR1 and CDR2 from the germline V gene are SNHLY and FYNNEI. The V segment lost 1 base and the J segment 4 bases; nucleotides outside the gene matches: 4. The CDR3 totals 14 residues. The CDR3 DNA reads TGTGCCAGCAGTGAAGACAGGGGACGGTACGAGCAGTACTTC. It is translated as CASSEDRGRYEQYF. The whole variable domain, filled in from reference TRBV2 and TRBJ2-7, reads EPEVTQTPSHQVTQMGQEVILRCVPISNHLYFYWYRQILGQKVEFLVSFYNNEISEKSEIFDDQFSVERPDGSNFTLKIRSTKLEDSAMYFCASSEDRGRYEQYFGPGTRLTVT.

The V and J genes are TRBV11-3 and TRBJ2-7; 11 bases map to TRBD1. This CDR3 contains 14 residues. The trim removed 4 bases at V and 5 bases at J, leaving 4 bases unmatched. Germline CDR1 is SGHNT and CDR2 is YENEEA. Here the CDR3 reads CASSSGQGADEQYF. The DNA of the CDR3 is TGTGCCAGCAGCTCTGGACAGGGGGCTGACGAGCAGTACTTC.

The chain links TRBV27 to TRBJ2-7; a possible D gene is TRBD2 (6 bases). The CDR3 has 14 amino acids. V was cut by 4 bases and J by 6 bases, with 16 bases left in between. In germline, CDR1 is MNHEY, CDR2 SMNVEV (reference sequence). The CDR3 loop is CASSSGSGEPEQYF. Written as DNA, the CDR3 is TGTGCCAGCAGTTCGGGTTCGGGGGAACCCGAGCAGTACTTC.

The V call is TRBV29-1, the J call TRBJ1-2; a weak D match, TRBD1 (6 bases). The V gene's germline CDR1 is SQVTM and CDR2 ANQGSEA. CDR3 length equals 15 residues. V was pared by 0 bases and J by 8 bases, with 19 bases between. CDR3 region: CSVEDPRRGAYGYTF. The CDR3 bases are TGCAGCGTTGAAGATCCACGCAGGGGAGCATACGGCTACACCTTC.

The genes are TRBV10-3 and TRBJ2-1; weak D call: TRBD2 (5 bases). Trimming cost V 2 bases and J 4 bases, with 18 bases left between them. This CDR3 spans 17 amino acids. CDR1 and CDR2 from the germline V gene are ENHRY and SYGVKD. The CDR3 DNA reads TGTGCCATCAGTGAGACCACCCTAAGGACTTATTACAATGAGCAGTTCTTC. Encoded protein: CAISETTLRTYYNEQFF.

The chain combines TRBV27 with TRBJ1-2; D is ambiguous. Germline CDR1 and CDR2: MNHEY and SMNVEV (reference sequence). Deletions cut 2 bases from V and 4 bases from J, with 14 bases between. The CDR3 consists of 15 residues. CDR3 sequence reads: CASSLRNQATYGYTF. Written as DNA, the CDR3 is TGTGCCAGCAGTTTACGCAACCAGGCCACCTATGGCTACACCTTC.

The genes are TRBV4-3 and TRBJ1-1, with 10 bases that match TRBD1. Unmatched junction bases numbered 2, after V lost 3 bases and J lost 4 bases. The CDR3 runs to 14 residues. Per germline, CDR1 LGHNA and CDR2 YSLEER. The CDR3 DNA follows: TGCGCCAGCAGCCAGGGACAGGGGTTCACTGAAGCTTTCTTT. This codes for CASSQGQGFTEAFF.

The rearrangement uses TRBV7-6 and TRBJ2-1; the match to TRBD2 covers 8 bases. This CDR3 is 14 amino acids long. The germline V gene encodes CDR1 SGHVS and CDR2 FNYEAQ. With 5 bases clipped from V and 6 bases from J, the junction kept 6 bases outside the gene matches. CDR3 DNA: TGTGCCAGCAGCCCTCAGCGGGAGACCAATGAGCAGTTCTTC. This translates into CASSPQRETNEQFF.

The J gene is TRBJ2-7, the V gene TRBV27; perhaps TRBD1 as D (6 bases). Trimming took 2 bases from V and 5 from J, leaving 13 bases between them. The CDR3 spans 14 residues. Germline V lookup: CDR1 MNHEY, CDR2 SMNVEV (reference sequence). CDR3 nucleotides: TGTGCCAGCAGTTTAGGGCAGGGGCGTGACGAGCAGTACTTC. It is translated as CASSLGQGRDEQYF.